This T cell receptor beta chain was captured by sequencing in a study of cytomegalovirus exposure and HLA in healthy donors. Per the germline V gene, CDR1 is SQVTM and CDR2 is ANQGSEA. CDR3 length: 13 residues. Trimming removed 5 bases from V and 3 bases from J; junction bases left unmatched: 3. The PCR contained 60 Vbeta and 13 Jbeta primers. TCRdb's table, derived via immunoSEQ multiplex PCR, lists solely in-frame clones and lacks some. The repertoire consists of tens of thousands of clones, with approximately 75% occurring once and the leading ten covering approximately 7.2%. Note on this clone: Antigen unknown.

The study's findings and limits: Reportedly, HLA-A and HLA-B alleles of most subjects were accurately predicted from TCR beta. The study labeled approximately 150 TCR beta chains cytomegalovirus-associated.

The gene calls are TRBV29-1 and TRBJ2-3; 9 bases agree with TRBD2. The TCR originated in a woman aged 40 to 50 in good health and CMV-seronegative. Source material: PBMCs. The CDR3 coding sequence is TGCAGCGTTCCCGGACTAGCGACAGATACGCAGTATTTT. Protein sequence: CSVPGLATDTQYF.